These 24 T cell receptor beta chains came from one sample sequenced in a study of blood T cell repertoires in COVID-19. The method was immunoSEQ multiplex PCR; TCRdb's version includes in-frame clones alone and lacks a portion of them. Of about 64,000 clones in the sample, around nine tenths were seen once. The source material was PBMCs or T cells enriched from blood (not recorded which). These receptors were obtained from a middle-aged woman who had recovered from COVID-19.

The rearrangement uses TRBV27 and TRBJ2-7; 7 bases align to TRBD1. V gave up 7 bases and J gave up 1 base; unmatched junction bases: 10. Looked up from germline, CDR1 is MNHEY and CDR2 is SMNVEV (reference sequence). The CDR3 has 15 amino acids. CDR3 protein: CASTPRQGTSYEQYF. The CDR3 nucleotides read TGTGCCAGCACCCCTAGACAGGGTACGTCCTACGAGCAGTACTTC.

The chain combines TRBV10-3 with TRBJ2-5; TRBD2 matches at 13 bases. Unmatched junction bases numbered 2, after V lost 5 bases and J lost 2 bases. In germline, CDR1 is ENHRY, CDR2 SYGVKD. The CDR3 loop spans 15 amino acids. The CDR3 loop is CAISKGLAGQETQYF. CDR3 nucleotide sequence: TGTGCCATCAGTAAGGGACTAGCGGGGCAAGAGACCCAGTACTTC.

The genes are TRBV6-4 and TRBJ2-1; 12 bases agree with TRBD2. The CDR3 is 16 amino acids. Germline CDR1 reads MRHNA; CDR2 reads SNTAGT. Trimming cost V 5 bases and J 3 bases; bases outside gene matches: 5. DNA of the CDR3: TGTGCCAGCAGTTCTAGCGGGGGGGCCGGCTACAATGAGCAGTTCTTC. Translated: CASSSSGGAGYNEQFF.

This chain joins TRBV5-1 and TRBJ2-5; 8 nucleotides match TRBD1. This CDR3 spans 15 amino acids. Germline values: CDR1 SGHRS, CDR2 YFSETQ. Trimming cost V 4 bases and J 4 bases; bases outside gene matches: 9. The DNA for the CDR3 is TGCGCCAGCAGCGGCGGGACAGGAGTTTTAGAGACCCAGTACTTC. Its protein is CASSGGTGVLETQYF.

The CDR3 DNA follows: TGTGCCAGCAGCGCAGGACAGGTACTCACCGGGGAGCTGTTTTTT. Translated: CASSAGQVLTGELFF. The V gene is TRBV9, the J gene TRBJ2-2; 7 positions match TRBD1. Germline lookup yields CDR1 SGDLS and CDR2 YYNGEE. This CDR3 has 15 residues. V lost 3 bases, J lost 4 bases, and 6 bases stayed unmatched.

The chain recombines TRBV7-9 with TRBJ2-7; 7 nucleotides agree with TRBD1. Looked up from germline, CDR1 is SEHNR and CDR2 is FQNEAQ (reference sequence). The V gene end was trimmed by 7 bases and the J gene end by 6 bases; junction bases not matched to a gene: 15. The CDR3 covers 15 residues. The CDR3 region is CASTLAQGGLGEQYF. DNA for the CDR3: TGTGCCAGCACCCTTGCGCAAGGGGGCTTGGGCGAGCAGTACTTC.

This chain uses TRBV5-6 with TRBJ1-2, with TRBD1 identical over 10 bases. With 4 bases clipped from V and 5 bases from J, the junction kept 14 bases outside the gene matches. This CDR3 contains 17 residues. Germline V gene sequence: CDR1 SGHDT, CDR2 YYEEEE. The CDR3, as DNA: TGTGCCAGCAGCCATGTGGGACAGGGGACCAAGAGTTATGGCTACACCTTC. Protein sequence: CASSHVGQGTKSYGYTF.

J is TRBJ2-1 and V is TRBV7-9; D is possibly TRBD2 (5 bases). The CDR3 spans 12 residues. Between the trimmed V and J ends, which lost 9 bases and 7 bases, there was a span of 13 bases. Germline lookup yields CDR1 SEHNR and CDR2 FQNEAQ (reference sequence). In DNA form, the CDR3 reads TGTGCCAGTACTTACTCGGGGAATGAGCAGTTCTTC. It yields the protein CASTYSGNEQFF.

The chain has TRBV3-1 (or the pseudogene TRBV3-2) and TRBJ2-7, with 8 bases fitting TRBD2. CDR1 LGHDT and CDR2 YNNKEL come from the germline V gene (reference sequence). The CDR3 is 16 residues long. V lost 0 bases to trimming and J lost 4 bases; unmatched junction nucleotides: 8. CDR3 sequence reads: CASSQDISGGHYEQYF. Here the CDR3 DNA reads TGTGCCAGCAGCCAAGATATAAGCGGGGGCCATTACGAGCAGTACTTC.

This sequence joins TRBV10-2 and TRBJ2-7; possibly TRBD2 for D (5 bases). This CDR3 comprises 11 residues. Germline-derived CDR1 and CDR2 are WSHSY and SAAADI. Trimming cost V 7 bases and J 6 bases, with 10 bases left between them. The CDR3 DNA follows: TGCGCCAGCATGCAAGGGAGCGAGCAGTACTTC. It is translated as CASMQGSEQYF.

This chain uses TRBV19 with TRBJ1-3, with no clear D. The CDR3 length is 14 residues. V gave up 10 bases and J gave up 0 bases, with 13 bases separating them. CDR1 is LNHDA and CDR2 is SQIVND in the germline V gene (reference sequence). CDR3 sequence (DNA): TGTGCCACTCGCAAATCGGGCTCTGGAAACACCATATATTTT. It is translated as CATRKSGSGNTIYF.

The V gene is TRBV12-3 or TRBV12-4, the J gene TRBJ1-2, with D possibly matching TRBD1 (6 bases). The CDR3 runs 12 residues. V was pared by 5 bases and J by 6 bases, with 10 bases between. CDR3 amino acids: CASSRTVDGYTF. The CDR3, as DNA: TGTGCCAGCAGTCGGACAGTAGATGGCTACACCTTC.

The chain is built from TRBV2 and TRBJ2-7; TRBD1 agrees at 11 bases. The germline V gene encodes CDR1 SNHLY and CDR2 FYNNEI. The CDR3 is 15 residues long. With 7 bases clipped from V and 7 bases from J, the junction kept 12 bases outside the gene matches. Here the CDR3 DNA reads TGTGCCAGCATACCCGGGACAGGGGGTTTCGGGGAGCAGTACTTC. Translated: CASIPGTGGFGEQYF.

V and J are TRBV6-6 and TRBJ1-3; 11 nucleotides agree with TRBD1. CDR3 size: 15 residues. Germline V gene lookup returns CDR1 MNHNY and CDR2 SVGAGI (reference sequence). V gave up 4 bases and J gave up 9 bases; unmatched junction bases: 8. The DNA for the CDR3 is TGTGCCAGCAGTTTCATGGACAGGGGGCAGCCCACCATATATTTT. Translation: CASSFMDRGQPTIYF.

The chain combines TRBV9 with TRBJ1-4, with 8 positions matching TRBD1. The CDR3 contains 14 residues. Germline CDR1 SGDLS, CDR2 YYNGEE. V dropped 6 bases and J dropped 8; count of bases not matched to a gene: 9. CDR3 in amino acids: CASNRQGFGEKLFF. DNA of the CDR3: TGTGCCAGCAACCGACAGGGGTTTGGGGAAAAACTGTTTTTT.

This sequence joins TRBV27 and TRBJ2-7; the match to TRBD1 covers 9 bases. Germline CDR1 is MNHEY and CDR2 is SMNVEV (reference sequence). V dropped 8 bases and J dropped 4; count of bases not matched to a gene: 6. The CDR3 runs 13 residues. The CDR3 nucleotides read TGTGCCAGCCATGGACAGGGGAGGTACGAGCAGTACTTC. It encodes CASHGQGRYEQYF.

This chain uses TRBV7-9 with TRBJ1-2; tentatively, D is TRBD1 (5 bases). Looked up from germline, CDR1 is SEHNR and CDR2 is FQNEAQ (reference sequence). The CDR3 has 17 amino acids. The germline V and J ends were trimmed by 4 bases and 6 bases, with 24 bases remaining between them. CDR3 nucleotide sequence: TGTGCCAGCAGCTCCCTGGAGTTAGCCGTAGGGGAACATGGCTACACCTTC. Its translation is CASSSLELAVGEHGYTF.

The chain links TRBV2 to TRBJ2-7, with TRBD1 matching over 8 bases. The CDR3 runs to 15 residues. With 1 base clipped from V and 2 bases from J, the junction kept 4 bases outside the gene matches. The germline V gene has CDR1 SNHLY and CDR2 FYNNEI. The CDR3 protein is CASSEGTGPTYEQYF. CDR3 nucleotides: TGTGCCAGCAGTGAAGGGACAGGGCCCACCTACGAGCAGTACTTC.

The chain carries TRBV27 and TRBJ1-1; a possible D gene is TRBD1 (5 bases). V shed 0 bases and J shed 3 bases, with 8 bases lying between them. The CDR3 extends over 14 amino acids. CDR1 MNHEY and CDR2 SMNVEV come from the germline V gene (reference sequence). This chain's CDR3 is CASSLSTDYTEAFF. CDR3 DNA: TGTGCCAGCAGTTTATCGACAGACTACACTGAAGCTTTCTTT.

This clone was recorded once. V is TRBV7-9 and J is TRBJ1-2; D is unresolved. This CDR3 is 14 amino acids long. CDR1 is SEHNR and CDR2 is FQNEAQ in the germline V gene (reference sequence). The V and J ends lost 5 bases and 0 bases respectively, with 10 bases between them. The CDR3 sequence: CASSPRISNYGYTF. The CDR3 DNA follows: TGTGCCAGCAGCCCTAGGATATCTAACTATGGCTACACCTTC.

This chain uses TRBV5-1 with TRBJ2-6; D is possibly TRBD2 (5 bases). The V end was cut by 0 bases, the J end by 2 bases, with 12 bases between. The CDR3 consists of 17 residues. Germline lookup yields CDR1 SGHRS and CDR2 YFSETQ. In DNA form, the CDR3 reads TGCGCCAGCAGCTTGGGCAGCGGACCCGCTGGGGCCAACGTCCTGACTTTC. Translating it yields CASSLGSGPAGANVLTF. The full variable domain, with the rest looked up from reference TRBV5-1 and TRBJ2-6, is KAGVTQTPRYLIKTRGQQVTLSCSPISGHRSVSWYQQTPGQGLQFLFEYFSETQRNKGNFPGRFSGRQFSNSRSEMNVSTLELGDSALYLCASSLGSGPAGANVLTFGAGSRLTVL.

The chain employs TRBV10-3 and TRBJ2-2, with D possibly matching TRBD1 (6 bases). CDR3 length: 15 residues. The germline V gene has CDR1 ENHRY and CDR2 SYGVKD. Deletions cut 6 bases from V and 0 bases from J, with 11 bases between. The CDR3 loop is CAISGTLTNTGELFF. The CDR3 nucleotides are TGTGCCATCAGCGGGACACTTACGAACACCGGGGAGCTGTTTTTT.

The chain joins TRBV9 to TRBJ1-2, with a possible D match to TRBD1 (6 bases). V lost 0 bases and J 6 bases, leaving 21 bases between the germline ends. Germline V CDR1 and CDR2: SGDLS, YYNGEE. The CDR3 totals 17 residues. The CDR3 here is CASSVGTFNRAANGYTF. The CDR3 DNA reads TGTGCCAGCAGCGTAGGAACGTTCAACAGGGCAGCGAATGGCTACACCTTC.

The genes are TRBV5-6 and TRBJ1-6; D might be TRBD1 (6 bases). V gave up 1 base and J gave up 7 bases, with 12 bases separating them. From germline, CDR1 is SGHDT and CDR2 YYEEEE. CDR3 length: 15 residues. The DNA of the CDR3 is TGTGCCAGCAGCTTGACCGGGACACCCAATTCACCCCTCCACTTT. Encoded protein: CASSLTGTPNSPLHF.